This T cell receptor (beta chain) is from a study of regulatory T cells in long-lasting Graves disease. Time point meaning: newly diagnosed GD, antithyroid drugs for less than 3 months. The TCR library used RNA extracted from PBMCs. Sequencing libraries for TCR beta were prepared with iRepertoire HTBI primers and Arm-PCR of CDR3 regions. Authors' data handling: Across all samples, roughly 62 TRBV segments and about 13 TRBJ segments were identified. TCRdb analysed the multiplex PCR reads with MiXCR anew, one entry per CDR3 protein. None of the V and J calls come from the authors' own analysis; TCRdb made them. The table includes roughly 420,000 distinct CDR3 sequences, approximately 15% detected once. This clonotype was recorded at least ten times. The same sample was also studied in work on T cells in Graves' hyperthyroidism and ophthalmopathy. According to that study: TCR CDR3 regions were first amplified by RT-PCR with HTBI primers.

The receptor was derived from a woman between 50 and 59 years old with Graves disease. The sequencing used peripheral blood mononuclear cells (PBMCs), collected at new diagnosis, from a patient treated with antithyroid drugs.

The CDR3 here is CASRGAGGGKTQYF. The CDR3 DNA reads as TGTGCCAGCAGGGGAGCGGGAGGGGGCAAGACCCAGTACTTC. The chain employs TRBV12-3 or TRBV12-4 and TRBJ2-5; 10 positions match TRBD2. This CDR3 has 14 amino acids. V gave up 6 bases and J gave up 6 bases; unmatched junction bases: 7.